The 5 T cell receptor beta chains below all came from one sample that was sequenced in a study of blood T cells in healthy people across ages (dated by TCRdb to between 2015 and 2017). Library preparation used 5' RACE. The data were produced on an Illumina HiSeq 2500. A second PCR of roughly 7 to 11 cycles was performed with a sample-barcoded 5' primer and a J-beta primer mix. TCRdb itself trimmed the public reads at Q25 with fastp, ran MiXCR and retained productive beta chains. Each entry merges the rows of one CDR3 protein and shows their most common DNA and genes. This sample comprises more than 750,000 distinct CDR3 sequences, about 29% of them detected only once. In total, the top ten clones hold roughly a tenth of the sample. The data were also submitted as part of a second study, on T cells of mothers and their children.

Sequencing used blood. These receptors originate from a woman aged 40-49 years in good health.

This clonotype has more than one count but fewer than ten. This chain connects TRBV5-1 to TRBJ2-7; D not certain. V was pared by 0 bases and J by 3 bases, with 13 bases between. Germline lookup yields CDR1 SGHRS and CDR2 YFSETQ. CDR3 length: 15 amino acids. The CDR3 nucleotides are TGCGCCAGCAGCTTGGCCGTCGACACGAGCTACGAGCAGTACTTC. It specifies CASSLAVDTSYEQYF.

The genes are TRBV5-1 and TRBJ2-1; 7 nucleotides line up with TRBD1. The length of the CDR3 is 15 residues. J was trimmed by 9 bases and V by 3 bases; bases with no gene match: 12. Germline-derived CDR1 and CDR2 are SGHRS and YFSETQ. This CDR3 reads CASSYSGTVRGEQFF. The CDR3 DNA follows: TGCGCCAGCAGCTATTCCGGGACAGTAAGGGGTGAGCAGTTCTTC.

This sequence joins TRBV18 and TRBJ1-2; D possibly corresponds to TRBD1 (6 bases). Trimming removed 4 bases from V and 8 bases from J, with 14 bases in between. Germline V gene sequence: CDR1 KGHSH, CDR2 LQKENI. There are 13 residues in the CDR3. This CDR3 reads CASSREAGEGYTF. The CDR3 DNA follows: TGTGCCAGCTCACGAGAGGCAGGGGAAGGCTACACCTTC.

The rearrangement uses TRBV7-8 and TRBJ2-7, with D possibly TRBD2 on 6 matching bases. This CDR3 is built from 14 residues. Per germline, CDR1 SGHVS and CDR2 FQNEAQ. V lost 0 bases, J lost 12 bases, and 18 bases lay in between. The CDR3 bases are TGTGCCAGCAGCTTAGCGGACTCAGCCTGGGGACTGTACTTC. This codes for CASSLADSAWGLYF.

This clonotype was counted ten times or more. The genes are TRBV4-1 and TRBJ2-1; D unclear. V was clipped by 0 bases and J by 9 bases, with 12 bases between them. CDR3 size: 14 residues. Germline loops: CDR1 MGHRA, CDR2 YSYEKL. CDR3 amino acids: CASSQDRSIGEQFF. The CDR3 DNA follows: TGCGCCAGCAGCCAAGATCGGTCTATTGGTGAGCAGTTCTTC.